This T cell receptor beta chain appears in the sequencing data of a study of identical twins. Whole-study findings and limits: Twins shared beta out-of-frame sequences in excess, but this excess was weaker.

J lost 2 bases, V lost 9 bases, and 6 bases had no gene match. The length of the CDR3 is 14 residues. Germline-derived CDR1 and CDR2 are WSHSY and SAAADI. Each CDR3 protein is one row after TCRdb ran MiXCR on the 5' RACE reads. The sample yields roughly 710,000 distinct CDR3 sequences, around 6% seen once. This clonotype has ten or more counts. The antigen is unknown. The genes are TRBV10-2 and TRBJ2-1; 8 bases fit TRBD1. The clonotype comes from a man younger than 35 in good health. Input material: naive T cells sorted from blood. The CDR3 is CASSTGEAYNEQFF. CDR3 coding DNA: TGCGCCAGTTCGACAGGGGAGGCCTACAATGAGCAGTTCTTC.